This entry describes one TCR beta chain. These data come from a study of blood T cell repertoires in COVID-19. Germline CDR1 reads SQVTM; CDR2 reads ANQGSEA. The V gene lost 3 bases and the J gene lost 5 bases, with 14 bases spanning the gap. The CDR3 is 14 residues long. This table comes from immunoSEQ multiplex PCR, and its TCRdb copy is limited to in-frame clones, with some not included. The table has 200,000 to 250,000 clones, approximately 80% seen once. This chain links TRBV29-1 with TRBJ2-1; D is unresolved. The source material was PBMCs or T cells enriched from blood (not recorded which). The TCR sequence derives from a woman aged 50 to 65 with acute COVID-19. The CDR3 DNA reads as TGCAGCGTTGATAATTTGTTCAGTAACAATGAGCAGTTCTTC. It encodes CSVDNLFSNNEQFF.